This T cell receptor beta chain was sequenced for a study of CD8+ T cells in alopecia areata. Sequencing templates came from extracted RNA that was reverse transcribed into cDNA. Sequencing used immunoSEQ multiplex PCR; TCRdb keeps in-frame clones, though not all of them. The table lists 9,500 to 15,000 clones, around 62% of them singletons, with around 15% in the top ten. As for this clone: Its specificity is unknown.

This CDR3 is built from 11 residues. Per germline, CDR1 ENHRY and CDR2 SYGVKD. Findings and limits, study-wide: Clonality was higher in lesional than normal scalp, especially in alopecia totalis/universalis.

As part of sample collection, lesional scalp punch biopsies and peripheral blood were taken from alopecia areata patients. The TCR comes from a human donor with alopecia areata. V gene TRBV10-3 combines with J gene TRBJ2-5, with no clear D. The tail of the sequence fits TRBJ2-7 better, so the J call may be wrong. Sequenced sample: skin. This chain's CDR3 is CAISGSYEQYF. The CDR3 DNA is TGTGCCATCAGTGGGAGCTACGAGCAGTACTTC.